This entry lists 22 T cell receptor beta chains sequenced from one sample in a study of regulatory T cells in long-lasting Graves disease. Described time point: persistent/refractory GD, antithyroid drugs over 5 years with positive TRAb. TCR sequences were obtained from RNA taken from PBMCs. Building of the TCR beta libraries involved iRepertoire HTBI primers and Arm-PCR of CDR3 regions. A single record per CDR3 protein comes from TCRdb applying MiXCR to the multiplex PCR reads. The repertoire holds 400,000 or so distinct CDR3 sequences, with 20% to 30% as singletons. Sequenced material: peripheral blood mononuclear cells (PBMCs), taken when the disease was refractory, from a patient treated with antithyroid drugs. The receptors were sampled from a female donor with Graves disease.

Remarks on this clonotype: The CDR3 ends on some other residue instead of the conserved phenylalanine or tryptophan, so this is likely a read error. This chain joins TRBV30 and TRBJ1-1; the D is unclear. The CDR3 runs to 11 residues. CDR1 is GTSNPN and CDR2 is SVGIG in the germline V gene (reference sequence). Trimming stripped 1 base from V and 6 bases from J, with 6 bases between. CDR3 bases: TGTGCCTGGAGTGGTAGGGCTGAAGCTTTCCTT. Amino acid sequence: CAWSGRAEAFL.

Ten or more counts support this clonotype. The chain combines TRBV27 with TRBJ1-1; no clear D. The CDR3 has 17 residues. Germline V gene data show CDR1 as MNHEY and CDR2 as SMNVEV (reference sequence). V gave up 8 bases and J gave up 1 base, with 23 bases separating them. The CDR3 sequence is CASYAQRVVSGNTEAFF. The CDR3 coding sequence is TGTGCCAGCTACGCCCAGAGGGTAGTGAGTGGGAACACTGAAGCTTTCTTT.

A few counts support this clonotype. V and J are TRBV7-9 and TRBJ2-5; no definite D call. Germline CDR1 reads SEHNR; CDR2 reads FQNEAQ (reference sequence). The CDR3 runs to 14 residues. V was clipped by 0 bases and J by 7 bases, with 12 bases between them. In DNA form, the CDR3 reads TGTGCCAGCAGCTTAGCGCGCGGTTTGGGGACCCAGTACTTC. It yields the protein CASSLARGLGTQYF.

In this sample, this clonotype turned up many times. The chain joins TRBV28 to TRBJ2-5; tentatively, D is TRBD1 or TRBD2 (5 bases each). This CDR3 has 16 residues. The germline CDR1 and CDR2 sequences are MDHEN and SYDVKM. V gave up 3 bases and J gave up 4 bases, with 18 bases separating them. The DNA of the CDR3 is TGTGCCAGCAGTTTTATCCCTCTTTTGGGGACAGAGACCCAGTACTTC. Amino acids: CASSFIPLLGTETQYF.

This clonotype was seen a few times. The CDR3 bases are TGTGCCAGCAGCTCGCAGGGTCGGGGAAATCAGCCCCAGCATTTT. Translation gives CASSSQGRGNQPQHF. The chain carries TRBV5-6 and TRBJ1-5; TRBD1 might be the D (5 bases). CDR1 is SGHDT and CDR2 is YYEEEE in the germline V gene. This CDR3 spans 15 amino acids. Trimming shortened V by 3 bases and J by 4 bases, and 14 bases separated the two germline ends.

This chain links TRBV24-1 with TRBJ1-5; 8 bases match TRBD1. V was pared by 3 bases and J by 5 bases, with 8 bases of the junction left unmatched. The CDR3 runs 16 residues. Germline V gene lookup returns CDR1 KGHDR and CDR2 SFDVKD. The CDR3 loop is CATSDLRGLNYQPQHF. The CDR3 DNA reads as TGTGCCACCAGTGATCTCAGGGGGCTAAACTATCAGCCCCAGCATTTT.

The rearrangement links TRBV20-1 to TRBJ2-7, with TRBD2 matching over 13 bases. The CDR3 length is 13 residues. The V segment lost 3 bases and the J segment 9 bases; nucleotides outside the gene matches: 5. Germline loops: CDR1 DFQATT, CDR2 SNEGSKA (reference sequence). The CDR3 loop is CSASRTSGRGQYF. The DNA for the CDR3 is TGCAGTGCTAGTAGGACTAGCGGGAGAGGGCAGTACTTC.

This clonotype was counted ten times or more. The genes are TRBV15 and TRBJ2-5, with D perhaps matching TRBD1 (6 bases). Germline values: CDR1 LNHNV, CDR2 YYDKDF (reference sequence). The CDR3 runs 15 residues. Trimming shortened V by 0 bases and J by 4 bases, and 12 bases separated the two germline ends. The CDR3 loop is CATSREQGYGETQYF. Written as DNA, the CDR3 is TGTGCCACCAGCAGAGAGCAGGGGTATGGAGAGACCCAGTACTTC.

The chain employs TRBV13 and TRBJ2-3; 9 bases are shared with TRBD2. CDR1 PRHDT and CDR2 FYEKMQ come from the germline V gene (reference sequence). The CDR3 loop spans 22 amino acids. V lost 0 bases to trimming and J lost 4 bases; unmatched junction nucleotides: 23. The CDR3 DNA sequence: TGTGCCAGCAGCTTAGGGGGAAACTTAGCGGGAGAGGTCGGTCTGTCCCCAGATACGCAGTATTTT. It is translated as CASSLGGNLAGEVGLSPDTQYF.

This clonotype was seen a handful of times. For the CDR3, the DNA is TGTGCCAGCAGAAGACTAGCGGGAGCCTACGAGCAGTACTTC. Translated: CASRRLAGAYEQYF. The gene calls are TRBV11-2 and TRBJ2-7; TRBD2 matches 12 bases. CDR3 size: 14 residues. CDR1 and CDR2 from the germline V gene are SGHAT and FQNNGV. V was pared by 6 bases and J by 2 bases, with 2 bases of the junction left unmatched.

CDR3 sequence reads: CSADLNRGLLNTEAFF. The CDR3 DNA reads as TGCAGTGCCGACCTGAATCGGGGGCTCTTGAACACTGAAGCTTTCTTT. The V and J genes are TRBV20-1 and TRBJ1-1, with D possibly matching TRBD1 (6 bases). Germline V gene data show CDR1 as DFQATT and CDR2 as SNEGSKA (reference sequence). The CDR3 runs 16 residues. The ends were cut back, 6 bases at V and 0 bases at J, with 20 bases in the middle.

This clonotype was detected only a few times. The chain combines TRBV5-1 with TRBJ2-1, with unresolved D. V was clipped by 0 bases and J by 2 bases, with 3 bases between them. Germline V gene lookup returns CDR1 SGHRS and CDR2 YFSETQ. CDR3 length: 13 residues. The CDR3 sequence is CASSLETYNEQFF. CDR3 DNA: TGCGCCAGCAGCTTGGAGACCTACAATGAGCAGTTCTTC. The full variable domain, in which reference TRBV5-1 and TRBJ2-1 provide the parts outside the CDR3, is KAGVTQTPRYLIKTRGQQVTLSCSPISGHRSVSWYQQTPGQGLQFLFEYFSETQRNKGNFPGRFSGRQFSNSRSEMNVSTLELGDSALYLCASSLETYNEQFFGPGTRLTVL.

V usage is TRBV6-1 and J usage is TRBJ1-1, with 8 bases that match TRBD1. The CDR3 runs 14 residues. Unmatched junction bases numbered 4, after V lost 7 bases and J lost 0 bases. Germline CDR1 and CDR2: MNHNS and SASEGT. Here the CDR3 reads CASTRTGLNTEAFF. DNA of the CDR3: TGTGCCAGCACACGGACAGGGTTGAACACTGAAGCTTTCTTT.

The CDR3 loop is CATRGLASGNYEQYF. The CDR3 DNA is TGTGCCACCCGGGGTTTAGCTAGCGGGAACTACGAGCAGTACTTC. This chain uses TRBV6-2 or TRBV6-3 with TRBJ2-7, with 9 bases that match TRBD2. The CDR3 has 15 amino acids. V shed 10 bases and J 3 bases; nucleotides not matched to a gene: 13. The germline CDR1 and CDR2 sequences are MNHEY and SVGEGT.

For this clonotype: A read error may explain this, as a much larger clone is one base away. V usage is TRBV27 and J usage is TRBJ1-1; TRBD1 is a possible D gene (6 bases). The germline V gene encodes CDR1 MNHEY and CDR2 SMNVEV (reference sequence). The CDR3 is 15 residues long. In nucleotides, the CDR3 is TGTGCCAGCAGTCCGTGGGGACGGAGGGGGACTGGAGCTTTCTTT. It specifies CASSPWGRRGTGAFF.

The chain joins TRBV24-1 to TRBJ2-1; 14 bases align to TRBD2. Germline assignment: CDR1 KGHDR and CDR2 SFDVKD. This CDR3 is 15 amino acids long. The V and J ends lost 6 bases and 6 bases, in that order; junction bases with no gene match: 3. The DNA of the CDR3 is TGTGCCACCAGTCCCGGACTAGCGGGAGGCAATGAGCAGTTCTTC. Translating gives CATSPGLAGGNEQFF.

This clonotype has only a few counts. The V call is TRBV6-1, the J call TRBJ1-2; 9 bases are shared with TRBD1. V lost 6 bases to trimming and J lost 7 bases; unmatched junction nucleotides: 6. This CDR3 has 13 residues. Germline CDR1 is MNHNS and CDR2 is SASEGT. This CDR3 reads CASRRDRDGGYTF. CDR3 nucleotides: TGTGCCAGCAGGCGGGACAGGGACGGTGGCTACACCTTC.

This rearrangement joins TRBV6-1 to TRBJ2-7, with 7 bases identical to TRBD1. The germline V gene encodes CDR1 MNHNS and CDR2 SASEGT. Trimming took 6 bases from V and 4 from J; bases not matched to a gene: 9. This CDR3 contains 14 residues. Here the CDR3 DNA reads TGTGCCAGCAGGACAGACAGGGTCGGTTACGAGCAGTACTTC. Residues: CASRTDRVGYEQYF.

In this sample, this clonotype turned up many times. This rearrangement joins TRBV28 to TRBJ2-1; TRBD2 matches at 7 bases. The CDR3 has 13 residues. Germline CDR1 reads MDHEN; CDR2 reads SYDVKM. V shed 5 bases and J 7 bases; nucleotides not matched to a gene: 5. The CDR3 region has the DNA TGTGCCAGCAGTCGTAGCGGGCGTAATGAGCAGTTCTTC. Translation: CASSRSGRNEQFF.

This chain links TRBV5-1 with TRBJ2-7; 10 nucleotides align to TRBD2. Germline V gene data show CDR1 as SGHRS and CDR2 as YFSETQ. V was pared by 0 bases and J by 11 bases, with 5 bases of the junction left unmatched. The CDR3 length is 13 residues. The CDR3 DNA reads TGCGCCAGCAGCTTGGAACTAGCGGGAAAGGAGTACTTC. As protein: CASSLELAGKEYF.

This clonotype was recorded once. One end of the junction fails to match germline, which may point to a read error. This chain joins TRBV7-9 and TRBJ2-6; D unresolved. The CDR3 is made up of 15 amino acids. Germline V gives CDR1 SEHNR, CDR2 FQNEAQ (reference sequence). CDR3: CAGSSWVSGANVLTF. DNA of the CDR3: TGTGCCGGCAGCTCCTGGGTGTCTGGGGCCAACGTCCTGACTTTC.

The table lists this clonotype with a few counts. CDR3 protein: CASSPNHVGQKSTNEKLFF. In DNA form, the CDR3 reads TGTGCCAGCTCACCCAACCACGTGGGACAGAAGTCAACTAATGAAAAACTGTTTTTT. This chain joins TRBV18 and TRBJ1-4; 7 nucleotides align to TRBD1. Germline CDR1 reads KGHSH; CDR2 reads LQKENI. Germline trimming cut 3 bases from V and 0 bases from J; bases unmatched to any gene: 13. This CDR3 region has 19 residues.